This TCR beta chain was recovered during a study of cytomegalovirus exposure and HLA in healthy donors. Study details: The 90 to 150 validation repertoires and the approximately 700 first-cohort repertoires shared a platform, a later analysis reported.

With respect to this clone: The antigen remains undetermined.

Germline V lookup: CDR1 SQVTM, CDR2 ANQGSEA. The CDR3 has 16 amino acids. Trimming cost V 5 bases and J 2 bases; bases outside gene matches: 8. Clones were sequenced by immunoSEQ multiplex PCR, and TCRdb holds only the in-frame ones, with some missing. The sample consists of a few hundred thousand clones, 85% to 90% of them appearing once. General study points: Whilst most TCR sequences proved rare, a subset of public TCRs occurred across many donors. There were about 160 TCR beta chains listed as cytomegalovirus-associated.

Separate from the roughly 700-subject first cohort, the roughly 120-subject validation cohort was the one that the donors belonged to. The rearrangement joins TRBV29-1 to TRBJ2-3; 12 bases fit TRBD2. This TCR came from a woman between 18 and 30 years old in good health and CMV-seronegative. The sequenced sample consisted of PBMCs. CDR3 in DNA: TGCAGCGTTCCGGCGCTAGCGGGAGGGCCCACAGATACGCAGTATTTT. Translation gives CSVPALAGGPTDTQYF.